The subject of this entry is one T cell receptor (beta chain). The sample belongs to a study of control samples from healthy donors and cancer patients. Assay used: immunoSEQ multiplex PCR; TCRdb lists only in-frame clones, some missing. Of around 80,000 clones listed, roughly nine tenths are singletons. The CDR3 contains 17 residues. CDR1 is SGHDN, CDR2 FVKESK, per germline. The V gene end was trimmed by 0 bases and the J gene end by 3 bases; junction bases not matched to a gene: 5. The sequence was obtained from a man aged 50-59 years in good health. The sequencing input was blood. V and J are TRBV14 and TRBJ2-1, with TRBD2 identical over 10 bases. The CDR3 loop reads CASSQEGVAGGYNEQFF. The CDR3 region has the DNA TGTGCCAGCAGCCAAGAAGGAGTAGCGGGGGGCTACAATGAGCAGTTCTTC.